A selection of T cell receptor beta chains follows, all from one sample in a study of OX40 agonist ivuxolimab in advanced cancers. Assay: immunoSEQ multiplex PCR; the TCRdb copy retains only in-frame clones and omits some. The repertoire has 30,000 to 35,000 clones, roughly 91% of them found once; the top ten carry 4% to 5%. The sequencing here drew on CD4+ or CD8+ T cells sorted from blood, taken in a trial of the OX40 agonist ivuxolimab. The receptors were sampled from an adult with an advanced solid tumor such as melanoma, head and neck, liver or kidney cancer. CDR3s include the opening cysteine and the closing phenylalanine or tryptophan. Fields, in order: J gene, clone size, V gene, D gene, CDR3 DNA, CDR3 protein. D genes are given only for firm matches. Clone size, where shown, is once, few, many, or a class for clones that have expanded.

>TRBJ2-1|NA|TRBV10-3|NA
TGTGCCATCAGTGGCAGGGACATCGACAATGAGCAGTTCTTC
CAISGRDIDNEQFF
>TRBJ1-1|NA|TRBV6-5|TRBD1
TGTGCCAGCAGTTCAGGACAGGGGAACACTGAAGCTTTCTTT
CASSSGQGNTEAFF
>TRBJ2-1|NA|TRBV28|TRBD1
TGTGCCAGCAGTTCTATTTCAGGGGGCCCCTACAATGAGCAGTTCTTC
CASSSISGGPYNEQFF
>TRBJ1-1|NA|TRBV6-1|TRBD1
TGTGCCAGCAGTGCCAGACAGGGTGGTAACACTGAAGCTTTCTTT
CASSARQGGNTEAFF
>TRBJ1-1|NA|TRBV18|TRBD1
TGTGCCAGCTCACCGGTAAACAGGGGAGTGAACACTGAAGCTTTCTTT
CASSPVNRGVNTEAFF
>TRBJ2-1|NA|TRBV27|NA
TGTGCCAGCAGTTCAGCGCAGGTCCCTAGGGGCAATGAGCAGTTCTTC
CASSSAQVPRGNEQFF
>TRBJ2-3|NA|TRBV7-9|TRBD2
TGTGCCAGCAGCTTCGGACTAGAGGGAGATACGCAGTATTTT
CASSFGLEGDTQYF
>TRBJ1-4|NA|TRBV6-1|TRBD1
TGTGCCAGCAGTGAAGACATGGGACAGAATGAAAAACTGTTTTTT
CASSEDMGQNEKLFF
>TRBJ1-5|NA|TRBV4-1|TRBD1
TGCGCCAGCAGCCGAACAGGGGGCGAAACCTCCAATCAGCCCCAGCATTTT
CASSRTGGETSNQPQHF
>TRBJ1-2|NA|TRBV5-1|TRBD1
TGCGCCAGCAGCCTGACAGGGAAGTATGGCTACACCTTC
CASSLTGKYGYTF
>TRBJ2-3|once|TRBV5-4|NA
TGTGCCAGCAGCTTTGACAGCACAGATACGCAGTATTTT
CASSFDSTDTQYF
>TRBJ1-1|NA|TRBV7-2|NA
TGTGCCAGCAGCTTACTTGCGTACACTGAAGCTTTCTTT
CASSLLAYTEAFF
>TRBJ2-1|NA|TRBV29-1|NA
TGCAGCGTTGAAGAAAAGGGGAAAGGGGACAATGAGCAGTTCTTC
CSVEEKGKGDNEQFF
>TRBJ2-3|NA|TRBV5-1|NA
TGCGCCAGCCACCCAACGATAGATCGAGATACGCAGTATTTT
CASHPTIDRDTQYF
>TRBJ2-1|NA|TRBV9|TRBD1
TGTGCCAGCAGCTCCCGGGACAGGATCGGCAATGAGCAGTTCTTC
CASSSRDRIGNEQFF
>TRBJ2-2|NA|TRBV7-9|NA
TGTGCCAGCAGCTTAGGGGGAGGCCTCGGCGCCGGGGAGCTGTTTTTT
CASSLGGGLGAGELFF
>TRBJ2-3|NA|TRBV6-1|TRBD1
TGTGCCAGCATCTCGCCGGGACAGGGGACAGATACGCAGTATTTT
CASISPGQGTDTQYF
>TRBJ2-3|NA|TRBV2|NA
TGTGCCAGCAGCGAAGGTATCCCCACAGATACGCAGTATTTT
CASSEGIPTDTQYF
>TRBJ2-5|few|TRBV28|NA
TGTGCCAGCAGACGGTTGACAGTGACTTCGGCAAGAGAGACCCAGTACTTC
CASRRLTVTSARETQYF
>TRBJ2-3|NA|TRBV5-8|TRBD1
TGTGCCAGCAGCAGGGGGACAGGGCCCGATACGCAGTATTTT
CASSRGTGPDTQYF
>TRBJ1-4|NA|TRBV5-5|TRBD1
TGTGCCAGCAGTTTTTGGACAGGAAATGAAAAACTGTTTTTT
CASSFWTGNEKLFF
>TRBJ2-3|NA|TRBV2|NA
TGTGCCAGCAAGGGGGACACAGATACGCAGTATTTT
CASKGDTDTQYF